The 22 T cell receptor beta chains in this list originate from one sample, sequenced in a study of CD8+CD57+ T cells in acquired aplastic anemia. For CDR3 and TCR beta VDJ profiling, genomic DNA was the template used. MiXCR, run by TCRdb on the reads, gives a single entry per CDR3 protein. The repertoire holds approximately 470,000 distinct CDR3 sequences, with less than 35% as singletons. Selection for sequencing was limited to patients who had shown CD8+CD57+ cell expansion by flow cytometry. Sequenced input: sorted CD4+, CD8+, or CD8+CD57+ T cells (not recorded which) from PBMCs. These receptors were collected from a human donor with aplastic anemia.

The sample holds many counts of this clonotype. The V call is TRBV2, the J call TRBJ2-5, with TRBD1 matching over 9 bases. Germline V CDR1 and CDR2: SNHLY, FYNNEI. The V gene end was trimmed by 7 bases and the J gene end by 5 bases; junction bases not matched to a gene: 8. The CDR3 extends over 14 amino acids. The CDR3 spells CASTPGTGRETQYF. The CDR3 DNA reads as TGTGCCAGCACTCCAGGGACAGGGAGGGAGACCCAGTACTTC.

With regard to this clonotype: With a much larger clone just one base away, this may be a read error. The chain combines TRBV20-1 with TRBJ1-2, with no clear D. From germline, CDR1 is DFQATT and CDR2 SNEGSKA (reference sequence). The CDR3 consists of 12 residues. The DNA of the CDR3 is TGCAGTGCTACACCGGGCTACTATGGCCACACCTTC. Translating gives CSATPGYYGHTF.

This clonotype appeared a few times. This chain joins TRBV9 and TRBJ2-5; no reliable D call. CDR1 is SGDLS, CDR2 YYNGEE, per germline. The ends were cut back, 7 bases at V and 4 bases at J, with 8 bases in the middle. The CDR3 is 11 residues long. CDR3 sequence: CASRVGETQYF. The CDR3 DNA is TGTGCCAGCCGGGTCGGAGAGACCCAGTACTTC. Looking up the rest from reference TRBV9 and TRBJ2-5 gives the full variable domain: DSGVTQTPKHLITATGQRVTLRCSPRSGDLSVYWYQQSLDQGLQFLIQYYNGEERAKGNILERFSAQQFPDLHSELNLSSLELGDSALYFCASRVGETQYFGPGTRLLVL.

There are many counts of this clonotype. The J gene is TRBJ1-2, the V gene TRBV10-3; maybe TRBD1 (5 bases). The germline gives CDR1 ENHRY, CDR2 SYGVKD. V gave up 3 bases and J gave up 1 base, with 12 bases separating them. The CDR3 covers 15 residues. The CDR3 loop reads CAISEQTALNYGYTF. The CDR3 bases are TGTGCCATCAGTGAACAGACAGCCCTTAACTATGGCTACACCTTC.

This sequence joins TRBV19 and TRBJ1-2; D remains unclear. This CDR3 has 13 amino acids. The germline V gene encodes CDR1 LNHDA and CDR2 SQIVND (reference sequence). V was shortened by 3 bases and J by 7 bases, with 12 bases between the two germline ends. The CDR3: CASSIAAMSGYTF. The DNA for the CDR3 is TGTGCCAGTAGTATTGCCGCGATGTCTGGCTACACCTTC.

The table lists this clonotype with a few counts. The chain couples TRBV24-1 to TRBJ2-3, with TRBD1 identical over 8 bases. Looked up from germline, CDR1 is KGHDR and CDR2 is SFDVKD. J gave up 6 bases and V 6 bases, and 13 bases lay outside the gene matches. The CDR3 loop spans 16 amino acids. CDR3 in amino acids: CATSIGTSGGRDTQYF. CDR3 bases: TGTGCCACCAGTATCGGGACTTCAGGGGGCCGCGATACGCAGTATTTT.

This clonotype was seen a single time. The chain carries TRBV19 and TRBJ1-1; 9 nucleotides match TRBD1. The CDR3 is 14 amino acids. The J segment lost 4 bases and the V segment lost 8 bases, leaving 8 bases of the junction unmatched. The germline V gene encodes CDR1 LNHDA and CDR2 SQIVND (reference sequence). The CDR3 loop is CASFRRDRVTEAFF. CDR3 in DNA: TGTGCCAGTTTCCGCCGGGACAGGGTCACTGAAGCTTTCTTT.

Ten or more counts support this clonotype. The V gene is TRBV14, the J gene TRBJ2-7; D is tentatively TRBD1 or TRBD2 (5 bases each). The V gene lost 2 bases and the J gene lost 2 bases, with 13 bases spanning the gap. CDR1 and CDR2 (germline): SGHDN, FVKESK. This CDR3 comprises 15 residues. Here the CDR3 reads CASSQLGTGTYEQYF. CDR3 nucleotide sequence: TGTGCCAGCAGCCAACTCGGGACGGGGACCTACGAGCAGTACTTC.

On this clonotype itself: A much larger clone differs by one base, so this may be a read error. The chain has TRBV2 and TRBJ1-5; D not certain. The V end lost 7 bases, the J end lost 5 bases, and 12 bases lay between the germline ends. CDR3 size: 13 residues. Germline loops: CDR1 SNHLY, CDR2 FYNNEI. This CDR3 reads CASKPESDQPQHF. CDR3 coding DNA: TGTGCCAGCAAGCCGGAAAGCGATCAGCCCCAGCATTTT.

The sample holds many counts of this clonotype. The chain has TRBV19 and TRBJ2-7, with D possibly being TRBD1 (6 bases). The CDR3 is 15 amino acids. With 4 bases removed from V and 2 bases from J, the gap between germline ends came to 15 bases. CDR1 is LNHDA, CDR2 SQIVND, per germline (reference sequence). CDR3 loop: CASSTLTRQAYEQYF. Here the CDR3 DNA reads TGTGCCAGTAGTACGCTGACGAGACAGGCCTACGAGCAGTACTTC.

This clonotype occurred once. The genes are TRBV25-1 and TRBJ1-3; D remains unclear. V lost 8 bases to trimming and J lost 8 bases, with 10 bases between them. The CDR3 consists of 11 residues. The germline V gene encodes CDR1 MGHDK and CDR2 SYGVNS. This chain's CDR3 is CASVKRDTIYF. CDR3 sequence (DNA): TGTGCCAGCGTTAAGCGTGACACCATATATTTT.

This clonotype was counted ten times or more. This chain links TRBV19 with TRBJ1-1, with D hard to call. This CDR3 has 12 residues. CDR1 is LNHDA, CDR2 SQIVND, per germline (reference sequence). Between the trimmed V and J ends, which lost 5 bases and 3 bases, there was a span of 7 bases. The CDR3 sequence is CASSVLDTEAFF. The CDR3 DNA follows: TGTGCCAGTAGTGTGCTGGACACTGAAGCTTTCTTT.

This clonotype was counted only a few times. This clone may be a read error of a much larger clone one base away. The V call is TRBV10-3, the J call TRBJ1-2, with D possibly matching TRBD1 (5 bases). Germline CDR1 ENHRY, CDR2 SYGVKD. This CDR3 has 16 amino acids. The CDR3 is CAISESGSGPTRGCTF. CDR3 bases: TGTGCCATCAGTGAGTCCGGGTCGGGACCGACTAGGGGCTGCACCTTC.

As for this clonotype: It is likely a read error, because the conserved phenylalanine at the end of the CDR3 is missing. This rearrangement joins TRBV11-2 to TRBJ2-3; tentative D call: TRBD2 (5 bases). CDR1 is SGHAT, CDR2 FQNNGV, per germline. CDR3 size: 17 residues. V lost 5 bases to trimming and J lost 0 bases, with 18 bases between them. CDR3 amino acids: CASSLGVARSSTDTQYL. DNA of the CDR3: TGTGCCAGCAGCCTCGGAGTAGCGAGATCTAGCACAGATACGCAGTATCTT.

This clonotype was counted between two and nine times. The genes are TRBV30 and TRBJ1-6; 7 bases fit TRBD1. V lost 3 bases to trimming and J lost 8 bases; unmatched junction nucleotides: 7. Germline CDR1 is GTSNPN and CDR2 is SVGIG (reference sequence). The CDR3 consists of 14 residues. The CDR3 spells CAWSVTGPDSPLHF. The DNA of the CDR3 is TGTGCCTGGAGCGTGACAGGGCCGGATTCACCCCTCCACTTT.

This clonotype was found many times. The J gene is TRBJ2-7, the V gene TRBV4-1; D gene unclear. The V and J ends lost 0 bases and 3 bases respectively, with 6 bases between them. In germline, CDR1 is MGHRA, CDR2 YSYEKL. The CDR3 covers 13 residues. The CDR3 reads CASSQEWNYEQYF. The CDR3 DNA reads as TGCGCCAGCAGCCAAGAGTGGAACTACGAGCAGTACTTC.

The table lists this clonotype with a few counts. The CDR3 DNA reads TGTGCCAGCAGCGTCGCCCTGGGACTGACGGCAGATACGCAGTATTTT. This gives the protein CASSVALGLTADTQYF. The rearrangement links TRBV11-1 to TRBJ2-3; D may be TRBD2 (6 bases). The CDR3 has 16 residues. The germline V and J ends were trimmed by 5 bases and 4 bases, with 19 bases remaining between them. Germline V gene data show CDR1 as SGHAT and CDR2 as FQDESV (reference sequence).

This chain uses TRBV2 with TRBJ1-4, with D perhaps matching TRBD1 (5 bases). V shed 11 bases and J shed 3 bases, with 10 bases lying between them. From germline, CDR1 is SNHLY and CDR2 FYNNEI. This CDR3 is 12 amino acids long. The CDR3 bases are TGTGCCGGTCGACAGTCTAATGAAAAACTGTTTTTT. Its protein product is CAGRQSNEKLFF.

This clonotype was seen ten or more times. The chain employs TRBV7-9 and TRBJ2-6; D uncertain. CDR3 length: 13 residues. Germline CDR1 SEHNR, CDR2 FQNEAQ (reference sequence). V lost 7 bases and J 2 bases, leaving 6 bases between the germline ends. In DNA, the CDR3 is TGTGCCAGCAAAATCGCTGGGGCCAACGTCCTGACTTTC. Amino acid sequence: CASKIAGANVLTF.

This CDR3 is CASHPGTGAGTDTQYF. The CDR3, as DNA: TGCGCCAGCCATCCCGGGACAGGGGCAGGGACGGATACGCAGTATTTT. The rearrangement joins TRBV5-1 to TRBJ2-3, with 10 bases fitting TRBD1. V shed 7 bases, J shed 6 bases, and the junction held 14 bases outside the gene matches. Germline values: CDR1 SGHRS, CDR2 YFSETQ. CDR3 size: 16 residues.

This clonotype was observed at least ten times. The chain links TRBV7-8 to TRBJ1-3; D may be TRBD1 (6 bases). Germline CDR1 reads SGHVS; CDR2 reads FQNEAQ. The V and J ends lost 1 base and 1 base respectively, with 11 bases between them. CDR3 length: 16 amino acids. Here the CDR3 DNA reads TGTGCCAGCAGCTTAGGTAGTAGGGGGTCTGGAAACACCATATATTTT. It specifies CASSLGSRGSGNTIYF.

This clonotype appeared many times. The CDR3 protein is CATSKTGGTIYEQYF. The CDR3 nucleotides are TGTGCCACCAGCAAGACAGGGGGAACAATCTACGAGCAGTACTTC. The gene calls are TRBV15 and TRBJ2-7, with 9 bases aligning to TRBD1. Germline CDR1 and CDR2: LNHNV and YYDKDF (reference sequence). V gave up 4 bases and J gave up 3 bases; unmatched junction bases: 7. CDR3 size: 15 residues.